This T cell receptor beta chain was observed in a study of naive and memory T cell subsets. An equimolar mix of two oligonucleotides served as the beta constant-region primer for TRBC1 and TRBC2. The ligated cDNA underwent four PCR rounds using SP2 and nested alpha and beta constant-region primers. Ligation attached a single-stranded oligonucleotide with a 12-nucleotide UMI and the SP2 primer to the cDNA 3' end. TCRdb re-analysed the UMI-ligation and nested PCR reads in MiXCR, keeping a single row per CDR3 protein. The data contain around 110,000 distinct CDR3 sequences, roughly 36% of them singletons. Cells stained for CD3, CD4, CD8, CD45RA and CD27 were sorted into four subsets. Study-wide results and caveats: Findings for naive and memory subsets could not be checked against ground truth.

Note on this clonotype: Its antigen is not known.

Germline V gives CDR1 LGHDT, CDR2 YNNKEL (reference sequence). This CDR3 is 14 amino acids long. The V gene lost 3 bases and the J gene lost 2 bases, with 10 bases spanning the gap. The sequence was collected from a human donor in good health. What was sequenced was central memory CD4+ T cells from blood. The chain carries TRBV3-1 and TRBJ2-5; maybe TRBD1 (6 bases). The CDR3 loop reads CASSHFQGQETQYF. The CDR3 nucleotides are TGTGCCAGCAGCCATTTCCAGGGGCAAGAGACCCAGTACTTC.